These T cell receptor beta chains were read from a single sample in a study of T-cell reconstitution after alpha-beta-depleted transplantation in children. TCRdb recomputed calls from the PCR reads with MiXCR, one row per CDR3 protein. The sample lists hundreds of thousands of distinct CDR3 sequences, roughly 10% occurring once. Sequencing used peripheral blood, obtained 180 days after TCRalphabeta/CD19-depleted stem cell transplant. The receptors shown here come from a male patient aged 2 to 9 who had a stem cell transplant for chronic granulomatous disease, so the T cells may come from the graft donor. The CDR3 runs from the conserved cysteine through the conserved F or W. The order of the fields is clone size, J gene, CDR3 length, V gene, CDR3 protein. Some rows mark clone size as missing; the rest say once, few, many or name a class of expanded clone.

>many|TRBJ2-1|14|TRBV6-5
CASSYLGQINEQFF
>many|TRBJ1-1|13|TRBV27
CASSRYMNTEAFF
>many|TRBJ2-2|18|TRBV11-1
CASTSTAGTGRPAGELFF
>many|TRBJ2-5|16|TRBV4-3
CASSQEGQGGQETQYF
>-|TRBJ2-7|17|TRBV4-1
CASSPDTSGGSSYEQYF
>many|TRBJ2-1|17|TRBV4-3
CASSQDFTGGAYNEQFF
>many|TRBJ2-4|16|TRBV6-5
CASSYSRGPAKNIQYF
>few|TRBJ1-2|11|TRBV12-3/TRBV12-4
CASSPRTDYTF
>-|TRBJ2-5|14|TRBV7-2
CASSLFGGVETQYF
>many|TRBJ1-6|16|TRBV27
CASTRGHSSYNSPLHF
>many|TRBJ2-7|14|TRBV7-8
CASSVTEATYEQYF
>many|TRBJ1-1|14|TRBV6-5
CASSYKGMNTEAFF
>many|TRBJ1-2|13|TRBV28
CASSLGLGYGYTF
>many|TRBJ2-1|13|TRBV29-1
CSTLAGLSNEQFF
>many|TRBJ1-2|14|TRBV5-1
CASSLVGAHGGYTF
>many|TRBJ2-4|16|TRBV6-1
CASSVILAGGLGIQYF